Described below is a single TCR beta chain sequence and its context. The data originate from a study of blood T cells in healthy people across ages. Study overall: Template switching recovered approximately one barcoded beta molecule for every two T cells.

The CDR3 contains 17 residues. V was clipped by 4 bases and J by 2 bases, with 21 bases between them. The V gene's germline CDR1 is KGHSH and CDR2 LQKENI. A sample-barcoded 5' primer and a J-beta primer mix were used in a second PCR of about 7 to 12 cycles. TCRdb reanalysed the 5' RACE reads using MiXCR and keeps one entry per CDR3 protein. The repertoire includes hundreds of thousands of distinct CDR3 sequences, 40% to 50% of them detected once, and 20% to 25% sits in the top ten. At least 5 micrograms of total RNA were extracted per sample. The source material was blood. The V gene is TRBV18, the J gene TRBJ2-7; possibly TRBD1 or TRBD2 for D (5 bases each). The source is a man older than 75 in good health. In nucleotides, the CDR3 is TGTGCCAGCTCACACTCCAACTCTAGGGACGGTACCTACGAGCAGTACTTC. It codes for CASSHSNSRDGTYEQYF.